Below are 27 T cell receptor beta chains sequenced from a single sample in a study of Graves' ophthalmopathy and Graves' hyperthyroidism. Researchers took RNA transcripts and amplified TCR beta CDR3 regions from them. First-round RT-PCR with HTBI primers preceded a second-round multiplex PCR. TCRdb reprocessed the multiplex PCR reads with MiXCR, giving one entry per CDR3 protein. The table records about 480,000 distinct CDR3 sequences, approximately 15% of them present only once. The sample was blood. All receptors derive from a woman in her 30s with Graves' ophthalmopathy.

In DNA, the CDR3 is TGTGCCAGTAGTATGGCCCTCTCCTACGAGCAGTACTTC. This encodes CASSMALSYEQYF. This rearrangement joins TRBV7-9 to TRBJ2-7; D gene unclear. The CDR3 has 13 amino acids. V was clipped by 9 bases and J by 0 bases, with 12 bases between them. Germline V gives CDR1 SEHNR, CDR2 FQNEAQ (reference sequence).

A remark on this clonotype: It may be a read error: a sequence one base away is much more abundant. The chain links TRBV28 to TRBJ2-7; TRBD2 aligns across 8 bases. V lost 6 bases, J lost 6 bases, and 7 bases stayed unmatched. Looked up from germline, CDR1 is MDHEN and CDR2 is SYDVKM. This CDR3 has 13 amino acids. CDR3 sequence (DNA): TGTGCCAGCAGGGGACTAGTCCTGGGCGAGCAGTACTTC. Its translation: CASRGLVLGEQYF.

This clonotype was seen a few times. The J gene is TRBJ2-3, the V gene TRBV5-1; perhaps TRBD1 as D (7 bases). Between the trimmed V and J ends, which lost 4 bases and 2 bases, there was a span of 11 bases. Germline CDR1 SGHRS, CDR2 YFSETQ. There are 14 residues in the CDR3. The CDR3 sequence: CASSGGTVTDTQYF. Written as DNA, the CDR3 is TGCGCCAGCAGCGGAGGGACAGTCACAGATACGCAGTATTTT.

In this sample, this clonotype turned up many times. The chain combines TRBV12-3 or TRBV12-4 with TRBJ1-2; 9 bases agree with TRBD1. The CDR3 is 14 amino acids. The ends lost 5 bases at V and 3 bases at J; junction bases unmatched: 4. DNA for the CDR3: TGTGCCAGCAGTCCAGGACAGGGGTACTATGGCTACACCTTC. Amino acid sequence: CASSPGQGYYGYTF.

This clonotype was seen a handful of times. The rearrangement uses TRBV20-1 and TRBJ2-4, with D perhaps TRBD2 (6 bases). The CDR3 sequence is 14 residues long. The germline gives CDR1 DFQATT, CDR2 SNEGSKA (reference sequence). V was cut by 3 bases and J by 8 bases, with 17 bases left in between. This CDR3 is CSASSDPIADIQYF. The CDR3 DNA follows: TGCAGTGCTAGCTCGGATCCGATAGCGGACATTCAGTACTTC.

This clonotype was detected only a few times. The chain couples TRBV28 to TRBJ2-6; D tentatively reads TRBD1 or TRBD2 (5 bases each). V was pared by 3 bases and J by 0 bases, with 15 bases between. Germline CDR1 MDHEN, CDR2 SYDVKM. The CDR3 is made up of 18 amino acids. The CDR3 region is CASSFPGRISSGANVLTF. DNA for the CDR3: TGTGCCAGCAGTTTTCCGGGACGGATAAGCTCTGGGGCCAACGTCCTGACTTTC.

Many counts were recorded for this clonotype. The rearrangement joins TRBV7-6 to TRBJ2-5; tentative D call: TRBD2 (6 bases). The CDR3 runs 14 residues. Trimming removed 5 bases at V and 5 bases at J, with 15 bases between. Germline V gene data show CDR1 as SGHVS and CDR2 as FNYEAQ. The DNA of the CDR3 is TGTGCCAGCAGCCCGCCTAGCGTGAGGGAGACCCAGTACTTC. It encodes CASSPPSVRETQYF.

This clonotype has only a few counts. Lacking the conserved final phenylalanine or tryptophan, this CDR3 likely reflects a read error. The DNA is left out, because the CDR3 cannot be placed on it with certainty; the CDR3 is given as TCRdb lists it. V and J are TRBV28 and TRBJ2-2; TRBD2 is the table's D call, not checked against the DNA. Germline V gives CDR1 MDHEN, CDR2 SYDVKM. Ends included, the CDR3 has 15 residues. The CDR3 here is CASREGSRHTGELCL.

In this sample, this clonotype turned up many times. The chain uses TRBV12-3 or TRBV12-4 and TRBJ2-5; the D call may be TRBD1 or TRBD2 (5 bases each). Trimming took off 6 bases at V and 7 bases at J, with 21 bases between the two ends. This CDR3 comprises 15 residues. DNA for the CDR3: TGTGCCAGCAGCATTTACGGATCAGAGGGGTGGACCCAGTACTTC. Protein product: CASSIYGSEGWTQYF.

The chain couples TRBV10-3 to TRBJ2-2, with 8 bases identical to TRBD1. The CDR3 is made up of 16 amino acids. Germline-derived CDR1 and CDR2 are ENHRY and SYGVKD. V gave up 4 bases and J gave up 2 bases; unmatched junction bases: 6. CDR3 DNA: TGTGCCATCAGTGTTGACGGACAGGGAAACACCGGGGAGCTGTTTTTT. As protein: CAISVDGQGNTGELFF.

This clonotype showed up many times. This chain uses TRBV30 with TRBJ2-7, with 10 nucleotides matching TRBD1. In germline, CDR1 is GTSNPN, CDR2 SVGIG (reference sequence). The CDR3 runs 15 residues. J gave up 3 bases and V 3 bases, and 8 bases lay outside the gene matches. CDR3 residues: CAWSAPGQGFYEQYF. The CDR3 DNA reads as TGTGCCTGGAGCGCACCGGGACAGGGGTTCTACGAGCAGTACTTC. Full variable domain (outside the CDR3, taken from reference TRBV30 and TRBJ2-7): SQTIHQWPATLVQPVGSPLSLECTVEGTSNPNLYWYRQAAGRGLQLLFYSVGIGQISSEVPQNLSASRPQDRQFILSSKKLLLSDSGFYLCAWSAPGQGFYEQYFGPGTRLTVT.

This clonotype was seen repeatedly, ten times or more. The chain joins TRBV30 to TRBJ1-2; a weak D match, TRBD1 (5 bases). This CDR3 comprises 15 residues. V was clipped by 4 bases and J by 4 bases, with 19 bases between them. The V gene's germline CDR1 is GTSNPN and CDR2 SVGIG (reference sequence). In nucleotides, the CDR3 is TGTGCCTGGACCACCGGAGCAGGGACCCTCTATGGCTACACCTTC. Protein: CAWTTGAGTLYGYTF. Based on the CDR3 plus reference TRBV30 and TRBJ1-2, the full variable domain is SQTIHQWPATLVQPVGSPLSLECTVEGTSNPNLYWYRQAAGRGLQLLFYSVGIGQISSEVPQNLSASRPQDRQFILSSKKLLLSDSGFYLCAWTTGAGTLYGYTFGSGTRLTVV.

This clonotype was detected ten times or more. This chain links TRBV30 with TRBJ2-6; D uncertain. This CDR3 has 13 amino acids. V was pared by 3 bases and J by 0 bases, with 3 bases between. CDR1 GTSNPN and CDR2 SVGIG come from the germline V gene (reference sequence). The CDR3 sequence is CAWRASGANVLTF. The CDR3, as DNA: TGTGCCTGGAGAGCCTCTGGGGCCAACGTCCTGACTTTC.

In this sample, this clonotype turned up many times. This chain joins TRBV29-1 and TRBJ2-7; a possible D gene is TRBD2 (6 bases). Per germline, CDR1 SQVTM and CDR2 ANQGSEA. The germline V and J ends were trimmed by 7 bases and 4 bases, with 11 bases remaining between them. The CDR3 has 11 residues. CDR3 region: CSAGGAYEQYF. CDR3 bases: TGCAGCGCCGGGGGTGCTTACGAGCAGTACTTC.

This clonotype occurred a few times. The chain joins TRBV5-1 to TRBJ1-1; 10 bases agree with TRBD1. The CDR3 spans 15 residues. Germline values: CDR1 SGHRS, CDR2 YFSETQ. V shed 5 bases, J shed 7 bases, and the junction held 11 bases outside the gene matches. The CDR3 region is CASSFSRQGAYEAFF. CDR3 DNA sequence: TGCGCCAGCAGTTTTTCAAGACAGGGGGCCTATGAAGCTTTCTTT. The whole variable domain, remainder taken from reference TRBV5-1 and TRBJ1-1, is KAGVTQTPRYLIKTRGQQVTLSCSPISGHRSVSWYQQTPGQGLQFLFEYFSETQRNKGNFPGRFSGRQFSNSRSEMNVSTLELGDSALYLCASSFSRQGAYEAFFGQGTRLTVV.

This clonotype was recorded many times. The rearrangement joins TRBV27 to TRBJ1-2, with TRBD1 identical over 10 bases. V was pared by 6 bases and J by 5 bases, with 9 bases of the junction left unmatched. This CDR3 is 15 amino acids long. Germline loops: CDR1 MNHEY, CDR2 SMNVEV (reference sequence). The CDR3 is CASRGPDRGDYGYTF. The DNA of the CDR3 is TGTGCCAGCAGGGGGCCGGACAGGGGGGATTATGGCTACACCTTC.

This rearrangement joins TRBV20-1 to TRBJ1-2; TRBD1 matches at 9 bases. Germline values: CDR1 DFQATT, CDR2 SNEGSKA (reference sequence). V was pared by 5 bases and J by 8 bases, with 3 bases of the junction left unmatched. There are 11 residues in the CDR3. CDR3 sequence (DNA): TGCAGTGCTCGGACAGGGGAGGGCTACACCTTC. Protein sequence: CSARTGEGYTF.

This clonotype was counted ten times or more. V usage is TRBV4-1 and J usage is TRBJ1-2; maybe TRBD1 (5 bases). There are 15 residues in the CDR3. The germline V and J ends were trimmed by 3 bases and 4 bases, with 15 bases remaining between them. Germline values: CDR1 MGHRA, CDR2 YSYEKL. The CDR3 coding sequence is TGCGCCAGCAGCCAGGAACCGAGGACAACCTATGGCTACACCTTC. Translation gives CASSQEPRTTYGYTF.

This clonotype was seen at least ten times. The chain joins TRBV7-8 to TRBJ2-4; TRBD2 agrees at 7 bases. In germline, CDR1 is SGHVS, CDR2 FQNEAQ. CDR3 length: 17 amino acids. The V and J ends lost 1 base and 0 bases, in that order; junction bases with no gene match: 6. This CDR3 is CASSLVRLAGAKNIQYF. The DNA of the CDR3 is TGTGCCAGCAGCTTAGTCCGACTAGCCGGAGCCAAAAACATTCAGTACTTC.

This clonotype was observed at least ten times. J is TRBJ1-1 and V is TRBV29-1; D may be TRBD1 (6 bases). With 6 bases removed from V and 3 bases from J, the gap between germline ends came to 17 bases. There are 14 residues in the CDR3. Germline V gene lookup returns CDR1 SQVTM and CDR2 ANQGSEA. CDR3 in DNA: TGCAGCGTGTACGGGGGGGCGGGGGACACTGAAGCTTTCTTT. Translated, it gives CSVYGGAGDTEAFF.

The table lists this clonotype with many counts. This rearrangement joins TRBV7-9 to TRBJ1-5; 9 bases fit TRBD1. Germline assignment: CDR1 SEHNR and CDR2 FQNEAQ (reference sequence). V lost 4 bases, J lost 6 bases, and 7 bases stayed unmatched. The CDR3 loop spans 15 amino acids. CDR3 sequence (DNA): TGTGCCAGCAGCTGGGGGGGGACAGGGACTCAGCCCCAGCATTTT. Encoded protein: CASSWGGTGTQPQHF.

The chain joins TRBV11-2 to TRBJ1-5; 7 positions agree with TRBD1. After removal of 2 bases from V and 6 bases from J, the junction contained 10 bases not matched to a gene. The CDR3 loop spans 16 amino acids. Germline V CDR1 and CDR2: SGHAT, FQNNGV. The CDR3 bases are TGTGCCAGCAGCTTAAAAATTTCGGCAGGGGGTCAGCCCCAGCATTTT. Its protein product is CASSLKISAGGQPQHF.

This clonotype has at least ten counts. The DNA for the CDR3 is TGTGCCAGCAGTCCAGGGGGCCGACGGAATTCACCCCTCCACTTT. It is translated as CASSPGGRRNSPLHF. This sequence joins TRBV6-1 and TRBJ1-6; 8 bases line up with TRBD1. Germline assignment: CDR1 MNHNS and CDR2 SASEGT. The V segment lost 5 bases and the J segment 7 bases; nucleotides outside the gene matches: 7. This CDR3 region has 15 residues.

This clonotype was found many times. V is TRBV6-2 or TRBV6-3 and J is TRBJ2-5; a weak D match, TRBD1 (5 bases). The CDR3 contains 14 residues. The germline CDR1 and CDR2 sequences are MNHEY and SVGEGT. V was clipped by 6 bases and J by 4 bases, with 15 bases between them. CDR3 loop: CASRGPLSRETQYF. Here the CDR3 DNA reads TGTGCCAGCAGGGGGCCTCTGAGCCGAGAGACCCAGTACTTC.

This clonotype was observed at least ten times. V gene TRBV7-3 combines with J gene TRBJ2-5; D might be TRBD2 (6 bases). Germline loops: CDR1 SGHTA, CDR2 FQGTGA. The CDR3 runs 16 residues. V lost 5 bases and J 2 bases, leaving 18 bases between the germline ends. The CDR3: CASSKGQGLGQETQYF. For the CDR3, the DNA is TGTGCCAGCAGCAAGGGGCAGGGACTTGGACAAGAGACCCAGTACTTC.

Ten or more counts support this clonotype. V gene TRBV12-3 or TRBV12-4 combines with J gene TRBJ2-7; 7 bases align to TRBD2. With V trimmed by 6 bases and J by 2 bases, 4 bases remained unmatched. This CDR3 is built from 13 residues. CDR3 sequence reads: CASRGGTTYEQYF. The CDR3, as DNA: TGTGCCAGCAGGGGGGGGACGACCTACGAGCAGTACTTC.

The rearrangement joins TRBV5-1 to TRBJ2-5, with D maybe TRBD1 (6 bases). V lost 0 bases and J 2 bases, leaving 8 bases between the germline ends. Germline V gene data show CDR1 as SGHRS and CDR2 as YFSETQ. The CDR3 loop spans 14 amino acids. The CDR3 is CASSLAQGQETQYF. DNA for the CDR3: TGCGCCAGCAGCTTGGCTCAGGGGCAAGAGACCCAGTACTTC.